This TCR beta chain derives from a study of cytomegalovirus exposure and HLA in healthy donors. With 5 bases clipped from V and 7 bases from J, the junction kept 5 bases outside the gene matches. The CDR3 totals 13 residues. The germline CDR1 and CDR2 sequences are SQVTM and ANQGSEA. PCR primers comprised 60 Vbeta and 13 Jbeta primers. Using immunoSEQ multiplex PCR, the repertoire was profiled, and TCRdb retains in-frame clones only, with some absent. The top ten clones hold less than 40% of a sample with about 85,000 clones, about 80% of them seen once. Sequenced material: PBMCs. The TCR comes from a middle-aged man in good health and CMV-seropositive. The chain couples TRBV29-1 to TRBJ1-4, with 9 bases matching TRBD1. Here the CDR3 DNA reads TGCAGCGTTACAGGGGGCATAGGTGAAAAACTGTTTTTT. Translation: CSVTGGIGEKLFF. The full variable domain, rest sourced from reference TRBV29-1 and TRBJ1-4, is SAVISQKPSRDICQRGTSLTIQCQVDSQVTMMFWYRQQPGQSLTLIATANQGSEATYESGFVIDKFPISRPNLTFSTLTVSNMSPEDSSIYLCSVTGGIGEKLFFGSGTQLSVL.